This is a list of T cell receptor beta chains from one sample in a study of CD8+ T cells in alopecia areata. The table came from immunoSEQ multiplex PCR; TCRdb's copy has only in-frame clones and leaves some out. The repertoire includes 75,000 to 100,000 clones, around 38% of them detected once, and 1.3% sits in the top ten. Sequenced input: CD4+ T cells sorted from blood. The receptors stem from a human donor with alopecia areata. CDR3s include the opening cysteine and the closing phenylalanine or tryptophan. D genes are given only for firm matches. Rows give clone size only sometimes, using once, few, many, or a class for an expanded clone.

D gene: .; V gene: TRBV18; J gene: TRBJ2-5; clone size: .; CDR3 DNA: TGTGCCAGCTCACCGACGCGCCAAGAGACCCAGTACTTC; CDR3 protein: CASSPTRQETQYF
D gene: TRBD2; V gene: TRBV5-4; J gene: TRBJ2-4; clone size: .; CDR3 DNA: TGTGCCAGCAGCTTGGGCGGGAGGTTAGCCAAAAACATTCAGTACTTC; CDR3 protein: CASSLGGRLAKNIQYF
D gene: .; V gene: TRBV7-2; J gene: TRBJ2-3; clone size: few; CDR3 DNA: TGTGCCAGCAGCTTCTTGGATACGCAGTATTTT; CDR3 protein: CASSFLDTQYF
D gene: .; V gene: TRBV9; J gene: TRBJ2-7; clone size: .; CDR3 DNA: TGTGCCAGCAGCGTAGGAGGGGTATATCCCTACGAGCAGTACTTC; CDR3 protein: CASSVGGVYPYEQYF
D gene: .; V gene: TRBV6-1; J gene: TRBJ2-2; clone size: .; CDR3 DNA: TGTGCCAGCAGTGAGATGAGGGGGAACACCGGGGAGCTGTTTTTT; CDR3 protein: CASSEMRGNTGELFF
D gene: .; V gene: TRBV6-6; J gene: TRBJ1-2; clone size: few; CDR3 DNA: TGTGCCAGCAGTTACGGGAAGACAGCTAACTATGGCTACACCTTC; CDR3 protein: CASSYGKTANYGYTF
D gene: .; V gene: TRBV5-1; J gene: TRBJ2-2; clone size: few; CDR3 DNA: TGCGCCAGCAGCTTAACAGACACCGGGGAGCTGTTTTTT; CDR3 protein: CASSLTDTGELFF
D gene: .; V gene: TRBV5-4; J gene: TRBJ2-5; clone size: .; CDR3 DNA: TGTGCCAGCAGCTTAAGCGGAATCCAAGAGACCCAGTACTTC; CDR3 protein: CASSLSGIQETQYF
D gene: TRBD2; V gene: TRBV30; J gene: TRBJ2-3; clone size: once; CDR3 DNA: TGTGCCTGGAGTGTTAATAGCGGGGGAGCTGATACGCAGTATTTT; CDR3 protein: CAWSVNSGGADTQYF
D gene: .; V gene: TRBV7-2; J gene: TRBJ2-7; clone size: many; CDR3 DNA: TGTGCCAGCAGCTTACTAGCCCTCTCCTACGAGCAGTACTTC; CDR3 protein: CASSLLALSYEQYF
D gene: .; V gene: TRBV7-9; J gene: TRBJ1-6; clone size: .; CDR3 DNA: TGTGCCAGCAGCTTAGTTTCAGATTCACCCCTCCACTTT; CDR3 protein: CASSLVSDSPLHF
D gene: TRBD2; V gene: TRBV15; J gene: TRBJ2-1; clone size: .; CDR3 DNA: TGTGCCACCAGCAGAGATCGGAAGCGGGGAAACAATGAGCAGTTCTTC; CDR3 protein: CATSRDRKRGNNEQFF
D gene: .; V gene: TRBV19; J gene: TRBJ1-4; clone size: few; CDR3 DNA: TGTGCCAGTAGTAACCCGGGAAACTTCGACTTTTTAGGGGGAAAACTGTTTTTT; CDR3 protein: CASSNPGNFDFLGGKLFF
D gene: .; V gene: TRBV11-2; J gene: TRBJ2-1; clone size: few; CDR3 DNA: TGTGCCAGCAGCTTACAGGGTCCGAGCAATGAGCAGTTCTTC; CDR3 protein: CASSLQGPSNEQFF
D gene: .; V gene: TRBV5-1; J gene: TRBJ2-7; clone size: few; CDR3 DNA: TGCGCCAGCAGCTTGGGATTCGAGGGCTTAAGGGGCGAGCAGTACTTC; CDR3 protein: CASSLGFEGLRGEQYF
D gene: TRBD1; V gene: TRBV30; J gene: TRBJ2-2; clone size: .; CDR3 DNA: TGTGCCTGGAGTGAACAGGGGGCGATTCACCGGGAGCTGTTTTTT; CDR3 protein: CAWSEQGAIHRELFF
D gene: TRBD2; V gene: TRBV6-6; J gene: TRBJ2-1; clone size: .; CDR3 DNA: TGTGCCAGCAGCCCGACTAGCGGGGGGTCTACAAATGAGCAGTTCTTC; CDR3 protein: CASSPTSGGSTNEQFF
D gene: .; V gene: TRBV29-1; J gene: TRBJ1-5; clone size: .; CDR3 DNA: TGCAGCGTCTATGAGGGGCGACAGCCCCAGCATTTT; CDR3 protein: CSVYEGRQPQHF
D gene: TRBD1; V gene: TRBV18; J gene: TRBJ2-7; clone size: many; CDR3 DNA: TGTGCCAGCTCACCGGACAGGGTCCACGAGCAGTACTTC; CDR3 protein: CASSPDRVHEQYF
D gene: .; V gene: TRBV27; J gene: TRBJ1-2; clone size: .; CDR3 DNA: TGTGCCAGCAGTTGGGACAAGTCCTATGGCTACACCTTC; CDR3 protein: CASSWDKSYGYTF